The 27 T cell receptor beta chains listed next were all sequenced from one sample in a study of cytomegalovirus exposure and HLA in healthy donors. Some clones are missing from TCRdb's copy, which holds only in-frame ones; the method was immunoSEQ multiplex PCR. The repertoire holds some 80,000 clones, with around 96% as singletons. What was sequenced was PBMCs. These receptors came from a woman in her late teens or twenties in good health and CMV-seronegative.

The CDR3: CASSVRADTQYF. CDR3 nucleotide sequence: TGTGCCAGCAGTGTTCGTGCAGATACGCAGTATTTT. This chain joins TRBV2 and TRBJ2-3; D is undetermined. CDR1 and CDR2 (germline): SNHLY, FYNNEI. The CDR3 loop spans 12 amino acids. Trimming pared 4 bases from V and 4 bases from J, leaving 6 bases between.

V and J are TRBV11-2 and TRBJ2-3, with TRBD2 identical over 13 bases. Germline V gives CDR1 SGHAT, CDR2 FQNNGV. The J segment lost 0 bases and the V segment lost 0 bases, leaving 9 bases of the junction unmatched. The CDR3 runs to 20 residues. The CDR3 nucleotides read TGTGCCAGCAGCTTAGATAGGACTAGCGGGAGAGGGATTAGCACAGATACGCAGTATTTT. The encoded protein is CASSLDRTSGRGISTDTQYF.

The rearrangement links TRBV19 to TRBJ2-1; the D is unclear. Germline V gene lookup returns CDR1 LNHDA and CDR2 SQIVND (reference sequence). The V end lost 4 bases, the J end lost 2 bases, and 12 bases lay between the germline ends. There are 15 residues in the CDR3. The CDR3 DNA follows: TGTGCCAGTAGTAATGGCCGAAATGCCTACAATGAGCAGTTCTTC. Translation: CASSNGRNAYNEQFF.

The V call is TRBV29-1, the J call TRBJ1-2, with D possibly being TRBD1 (5 bases). The ends were cut back, 7 bases at V and 4 bases at J, with 13 bases in the middle. Germline CDR1 and CDR2: SQVTM and ANQGSEA. The CDR3 has 12 amino acids. DNA for the CDR3: TGCAGCGCTTCAGGGTTACGCTATGGCTACACCTTC. Translated: CSASGLRYGYTF.

The chain carries TRBV13 and TRBJ1-2; D might be TRBD1 (6 bases). The CDR3 covers 13 residues. The V and J ends lost 5 bases and 8 bases respectively, with 15 bases between them. Germline V lookup: CDR1 PRHDT, CDR2 FYEKMQ (reference sequence). This chain's CDR3 is CASSVTGSRGYTF. The CDR3 DNA sequence: TGTGCCAGCAGCGTGACAGGTAGTAGAGGCTACACCTTC.

The rearrangement uses TRBV6-1 and TRBJ1-1; TRBD1 agrees at 7 bases. V dropped 6 bases and J dropped 4; count of bases not matched to a gene: 5. Germline lookup yields CDR1 MNHNS and CDR2 SASEGT. This CDR3 has 13 amino acids. This CDR3 reads CASRVTGATEAFF. The CDR3 DNA is TGTGCCAGCAGGGTTACAGGGGCCACTGAAGCTTTCTTT.

This chain connects TRBV6-1 to TRBJ2-1; no clear D. The CDR3 is 13 amino acids. V gave up 6 bases and J gave up 8 bases, with 14 bases separating them. Germline V CDR1 and CDR2: MNHNS, SASEGT. The CDR3 protein is CASRSYSGYEQFF. CDR3 DNA sequence: TGTGCCAGCAGATCATACAGTGGCTATGAGCAGTTCTTC.

The CDR3 DNA follows: TGTGCCAGCAGCTCCTGGACAGGGGAAGGTGGGACCCAGTACTTC. This encodes CASSSWTGEGGTQYF. The chain links TRBV7-6 to TRBJ2-5; 9 bases line up with TRBD1. V lost 4 bases, J lost 7 bases, and 10 bases stayed unmatched. CDR1 SGHVS and CDR2 FNYEAQ come from the germline V gene. This CDR3 contains 15 residues.

The rearrangement joins TRBV27 to TRBJ2-5; 7 nucleotides align to TRBD1. Unmatched junction bases numbered 12, after V lost 1 base and J lost 7 bases. Per germline, CDR1 MNHEY and CDR2 SMNVEV (reference sequence). CDR3 size: 16 residues. CDR3 region: CASSLYPTGVSGTQYF. CDR3 coding DNA: TGTGCCAGCAGTTTATATCCCACAGGGGTTTCTGGGACCCAGTACTTC.

V usage is TRBV15 and J usage is TRBJ2-1, with 8 bases aligning to TRBD2. The CDR3 length is 15 residues. Germline V gene lookup returns CDR1 LNHNV and CDR2 YYDKDF (reference sequence). J was trimmed by 5 bases and V by 8 bases; bases with no gene match: 11. CDR3 nucleotides: TGTGCCACCCAAAAATCGGGACTAGAGAACAATGAGCAGTTCTTC. Protein sequence: CATQKSGLENNEQFF.

The chain carries TRBV19 and TRBJ1-3, with D perhaps TRBD1 (5 bases). Germline CDR1 reads LNHDA; CDR2 reads SQIVND (reference sequence). The CDR3 contains 17 residues. The V and J ends lost 3 bases and 6 bases respectively, with 21 bases between them. The CDR3 sequence: CASSIPARRGPINTIYF. CDR3 in DNA: TGTGCCAGTAGTATTCCGGCCCGGCGGGGACCAATAAACACCATATATTTT.

The chain has TRBV5-1 and TRBJ2-2, with 8 bases identical to TRBD1. Germline CDR1 reads SGHRS; CDR2 reads YFSETQ. V trimming: 3 bases; J trimming: 5 bases; junction bases outside the gene matches: 9. The CDR3 sequence is 16 residues long. CDR3 sequence (DNA): TGCGCCAGCAGCTCCCCGGACAGGGTTGTGACCGGGGAGCTGTTTTTT. It yields the protein CASSSPDRVVTGELFF.

The chain combines TRBV10-3 with TRBJ2-3; the D gene is possibly TRBD2 (5 bases). V shed 3 bases and J shed 2 bases, with 9 bases lying between them. The CDR3 loop spans 14 amino acids. CDR1 is ENHRY, CDR2 SYGVKD, per germline. In DNA, the CDR3 is TGTGCCATCAGTGACGGACTGAACACAGATACGCAGTATTTT. Encoded protein: CAISDGLNTDTQYF.

This chain links TRBV7-9 with TRBJ2-7, with 12 bases that match TRBD2. V dropped 5 bases and J dropped 0; count of bases not matched to a gene: 14. Germline CDR1 reads SEHNR; CDR2 reads FQNEAQ (reference sequence). This CDR3 is built from 19 residues. This CDR3 reads CASSRTGTSGLKGSYEQYF. In DNA, the CDR3 is TGTGCCAGCAGCAGAACCGGGACTAGCGGGCTTAAGGGCTCCTACGAGCAGTACTTC.

This chain joins TRBV28 and TRBJ1-3, with no clear D. Germline CDR1 MDHEN, CDR2 SYDVKM. The CDR3 is made up of 17 amino acids. V lost 5 bases to trimming and J lost 2 bases, with 19 bases between them. CDR3 coding DNA: TGTGCCAGCAGTCCAAGATCACAGAATCGGACTGGAAACACCATATATTTT. It codes for CASSPRSQNRTGNTIYF.

The V call is TRBV25-1, the J call TRBJ2-7, with unresolved D. CDR1 and CDR2 (germline): MGHDK, SYGVNS. The CDR3 is 13 residues long. Deletions cut 4 bases from V and 2 bases from J, with 9 bases between. The CDR3 region is CASSAQAPYEQYF. CDR3 in DNA: TGTGCCAGCAGTGCGCAGGCTCCCTACGAGCAGTACTTC.

CDR3 DNA: TGCGCCAGCAGGGAGGCCGCAGCAAACACTGAAGCTTTCTTT. Protein: CASREAAANTEAFF. This chain uses TRBV5-1 with TRBJ1-1; D not certain. V lost 5 bases and J lost 2, with 13 bases in between. CDR1 is SGHRS and CDR2 is YFSETQ in the germline V gene. The CDR3 is 14 amino acids.

The chain is built from TRBV28 and TRBJ2-3; the match to TRBD2 covers 7 bases. CDR1 is MDHEN and CDR2 is SYDVKM in the germline V gene. The CDR3 has 16 amino acids. Trimming took 6 bases from V and 4 from J; bases not matched to a gene: 13. CDR3 sequence: CASREAGGRESDTQYF. The DNA for the CDR3 is TGTGCCAGCAGGGAGGCTGGTGGGCGGGAGTCAGATACGCAGTATTTT.

The rearrangement joins TRBV25-1 to TRBJ2-7, with 7 bases fitting TRBD1. Germline V gene lookup returns CDR1 MGHDK and CDR2 SYGVNS. There are 17 residues in the CDR3. The junction had 16 bases not matched to a gene; V was cut back by 8 bases and J by 0 bases. The CDR3 DNA reads TGTGCCAGCGAACAAACCACTGGGACAGTGTCCTCCTACGAGCAGTACTTC. It encodes CASEQTTGTVSSYEQYF.

This chain links TRBV6-1 with TRBJ2-7; 11 bases fit TRBD2. V was pared by 4 bases and J by 3 bases, with 2 bases of the junction left unmatched. This CDR3 has 14 amino acids. The V gene's germline CDR1 is MNHNS and CDR2 SASEGT. The CDR3 bases are TGTGCCAGCAGTGGACTAGCGGGGAACTACGAGCAGTACTTC. This gives the protein CASSGLAGNYEQYF.

This chain uses TRBV14 with TRBJ2-5; 8 positions agree with TRBD1. The V gene end was trimmed by 3 bases and the J gene end by 4 bases; junction bases not matched to a gene: 4. The CDR3 runs to 14 residues. Germline CDR1 SGHDN, CDR2 FVKESK. Here the CDR3 DNA reads TGTGCCAGCAGCCAGAATACAGGGGGAGAGACCCAGTACTTC. It codes for CASSQNTGGETQYF.

The chain couples TRBV11-2 to TRBJ2-1; D remains unclear. The ends were cut back, 2 bases at V and 8 bases at J, with 7 bases in the middle. The CDR3 covers 12 residues. Germline V lookup: CDR1 SGHAT, CDR2 FQNNGV. The CDR3 reads CASSLPIDEQFF. The CDR3 region has the DNA TGTGCCAGCAGCTTACCTATCGATGAGCAGTTCTTC.

This chain joins TRBV28 and TRBJ1-1, with D perhaps matching TRBD1 (6 bases). The CDR3 contains 17 residues. V dropped 2 bases and J dropped 4 bases, with 20 bases sitting between them. Per the germline V gene, CDR1 is MDHEN and CDR2 is SYDVKM. The CDR3 nucleotides are TGTGCCAGCAGTTTAGGCCCCGGGATAAGGGGGTTCACTGAAGCTTTCTTT. Amino acids: CASSLGPGIRGFTEAFF. The full variable domain, completed using reference TRBV28 and TRBJ1-1, is DVKVTQSSRYLVKRTGEKVFLECVQDMDHENMFWYRQDPGLGLRLIYFSYDVKMKEKGDIPEGYSVSREKKERFSLILESASTNQTSMYLCASSLGPGIRGFTEAFFGQGTRLTVV.

The rearrangement uses TRBV6-4 and TRBJ1-5; 9 nucleotides agree with TRBD1. Germline V CDR1 and CDR2: MRHNA, SNTAGT. The V gene end was trimmed by 2 bases and the J gene end by 5 bases; junction bases not matched to a gene: 7. This CDR3 comprises 16 residues. The CDR3 loop reads CASSDLIQGADQPQHF. The CDR3 coding sequence is TGTGCCAGCAGTGACCTAATACAGGGGGCTGATCAGCCCCAGCATTTT.

The V and J genes are TRBV27 and TRBJ1-3; the match to TRBD1 covers 9 bases. CDR3 length equals 14 residues. Looked up from germline, CDR1 is MNHEY and CDR2 is SMNVEV (reference sequence). J was trimmed by 2 bases and V by 6 bases; bases with no gene match: 2. CDR3 protein: CASRQGATGNTIYF. The CDR3 bases are TGTGCCAGCAGACAGGGGGCAACTGGAAACACCATATATTTT.

The CDR3 coding sequence is TGTGCCAGCAGTCAGACAGGGGTGGGCGGAAACACCATATATTTT. This codes for CASSQTGVGGNTIYF. The chain recombines TRBV6-5 with TRBJ1-3, with 8 bases fitting TRBD1. J gave up 4 bases and V 5 bases, and 7 bases lay outside the gene matches. Germline V gene lookup returns CDR1 MNHEY and CDR2 SVGAGI. The CDR3 consists of 15 residues.

The V call is TRBV6-6, the J call TRBJ1-5; perhaps TRBD1 as D (6 bases). This CDR3 contains 15 residues. Trimming removed 4 bases at V and 1 base at J, with 11 bases between. Germline assignment: CDR1 MNHNY and CDR2 SVGAGI (reference sequence). This CDR3 is CASSSDRKSNQPQHF. Written as DNA, the CDR3 is TGTGCCAGCAGTTCAGACAGGAAGAGCAATCAGCCCCAGCATTTT.